This is a list of T cell receptor beta chains from one sample in a study of T-cell reconstitution after alpha-beta-depleted transplantation in children. TCRdb used MiXCR to reprocess the PCR reads, holding one entry per CDR3 protein. Of about 610,000 distinct CDR3 sequences listed, about 10% were seen once; the top ten hold less than 5%. This specimen consisted of PBMCs from the stem cell graft donor, obtained from the stem cell graft. The receptors derive from a human donor who donated a stem cell graft to a child with acute myeloid leukemia. Each CDR3 is given with its conserved first and last residue. The D gene is left open where the match is weak. Size tells how often a clone was seen (once, few, many) or the class of an expanded clone, and some rows leave it out.

TRBD2	few	TRBV29-1	TRBJ2-5	TGCAGCGTTGCGGCTAGCGGGTGGAGGGAGACCCAGTACTTC	CSVAASGWRETQYF
TRBD1	many	TRBV29-1	TRBJ2-7	TGCAGCGTTTCCGGGACAGGGGGCGCGAGACTATACGAGCAGTACTTC	CSVSGTGGARLYEQYF
NA	many	TRBV6-6	TRBJ2-3	TGTGCCAGCAGCCGACAGAGGGCAGATACGCAGTATTTT	CASSRQRADTQYF
NA	many	TRBV20-1	TRBJ1-1	TGCAGTGCTGGAATACACCCTGGGAACACTGAAGCTTTCTTT	CSAGIHPGNTEAFF
NA	few	TRBV20-1	TRBJ2-3	TGCAGTGCTAGTAAGTTGGTCGCGGATACGCAGTATTTT	CSASKLVADTQYF
NA	NA	TRBV3-1	TRBJ1-2	TGTGCCAGCAGCCAAGAATCCCCGGCGGGCGGCTACACCTTC	CASSQESPAGGYTF
TRBD2	NA	TRBV7-2	TRBJ2-1	TGTGCCAGCAGCGAGGGGACTATCTACAATGAGCAGTTCTTC	CASSEGTIYNEQFF
NA	NA	TRBV15	TRBJ2-1	TGTGCCACCGCCAGGAGGGTGGAGGGTCATGAGCAGTTCTTC	CATARRVEGHEQFF
NA	many	TRBV29-1	TRBJ2-4	TGCAGGTGTCATCGGGAATTGGTAAACATTCAGTACTTC	CRCHRELVNIQYF
TRBD2	many	TRBV11-3	TRBJ2-1	TGTGCCAGCAGCGTAGGGAGGGCCGCGGTCAATGAGCAGTTCTTC	CASSVGRAAVNEQFF
NA	many	TRBV9	TRBJ2-1	TGTGCCAGCAGCGCGACCGGGACTCTCACGTCCCATGAGCAGTTCTTC	CASSATGTLTSHEQFF
NA	many	TRBV9	TRBJ2-1	TGTGCCAGCAGCGTAAACTACAATGAGCAGTTCTTC	CASSVNYNEQFF
NA	many	TRBV27	TRBJ2-4	TGTGCCAGCAGTTACCAGGCCGGGACACCTAACATTCAGTACTTC	CASSYQAGTPNIQYF
TRBD2	few	TRBV6-5	TRBJ2-3	TGTGCCAGCAGCTGGACTAGAAGCACAGATACGCAGTATTTT	CASSWTRSTDTQYF
NA	few	TRBV10-3	TRBJ2-5	TGTGCCATCAGTGAGACCTTCGGGCAAGAGACCCAGTACTTC	CAISETFGQETQYF
NA	many	TRBV18	TRBJ1-2	TGTGCCAGCTCACCTTTAGAGGGTAGCTATGGCTACACCTTC	CASSPLEGSYGYTF
TRBD1	many	TRBV5-1	TRBJ2-7	TGCGCCAGCAGCTCCGCGCGAGACCCAAGGGACAGCTACGTCTTC	CASSSARDPRDSYVF
NA	NA	TRBV10-3	TRBJ2-5	TGTGCCATCAGTGACCCCGGGATGCCCAGGGCCCAGTACTTC	CAISDPGMPRAQYF
NA	few	TRBV20-1	TRBJ2-1	TGCAGTGCCTCCCATCGGGCCTACAATGAGCAGTTCTTC	CSASHRAYNEQFF
TRBD2	many	TRBV29-1	TRBJ2-7	TGCAGCGCTCTAGCGGGAGGTACCTACGAGCAGTACTTC	CSALAGGTYEQYF
NA	NA	TRBV2	TRBJ2-1	TGTGCCAGCAGTGCTGAAAACTACAATGAGCAGTTCTTC	CASSAENYNEQFF
TRBD2	NA	TRBV20-1	TRBJ2-7	TGCAGTGCTAGCCGACTAGCGGATTATTACGAGCAGTACTTC	CSASRLADYYEQYF
TRBD2	many	TRBV12-3/TRBV12-4	TRBJ2-3	TGTGCCAGCAGGGCTAGCGGATCTAGCACAGATACGCAGTATTTT	CASRASGSSTDTQYF
NA	few	TRBV29-1	TRBJ1-2	TGCAGCGTTGATTGGGATGGCTACACCTTC	CSVDWDGYTF
TRBD1	few	TRBV20-1	TRBJ1-4	TGCAGTGCTAGAGACCCGGACAGGGCAGGCGAAAAACTGTTTTTT	CSARDPDRAGEKLFF
TRBD1	few	TRBV20-1	TRBJ1-5	TGCAGTGCTAGAGAGAGGACAGGGTGGAATCAGCCCCAGCATTTT	CSARERTGWNQPQHF
NA	many	TRBV29-1	TRBJ2-1	TGCAGCGTTGAAGCCCGAATACTAGTCAATGAGCAGTTCTTC	CSVEARILVNEQFF
TRBD1	NA	TRBV25-1	TRBJ2-7	TGTGCCAGCAGTGAACCCGGACAGGGAAGCTCCTACGAGCAGTACTTC	CASSEPGQGSSYEQYF
TRBD1	few	TRBV18	TRBJ1-2	TGTGCCAGCTCACCAGGAGGGGGCGTTTATGGCTACACCTTC	CASSPGGGVYGYTF
NA	few	TRBV20-1	TRBJ1-5	TGCAGTGCTAGCGGGAGGCCCTCAGTTGTTAATCAGCCCCAGCATTTT	CSASGRPSVVNQPQHF
NA	NA	TRBV29-1	TRBJ2-5	TGCAGCGGCTACCCTTCGGACGGATTCCAAGAGACCCAGTACTTC	CSGYPSDGFQETQYF
TRBD2	NA	TRBV4-2	TRBJ2-1	TGTGCCAGCAGCCAAGGGGGGGGAGTGGGCAATGAGCAGTTCTTC	CASSQGGGVGNEQFF
NA	few	TRBV6-6	TRBJ2-5	TGTGCCAGCACAGATCCCTCAGAGACCCAGTACTTC	CASTDPSETQYF
NA	few	TRBV3-1	TRBJ1-2	TGTGCCAGCAGCCAAGAGAGTGGGAAGGATGGCTACACCTTC	CASSQESGKDGYTF
TRBD2	few	TRBV5-1	TRBJ2-1	TGCGCCAGCAGCGTAAGGACTAGCGGGAGTTCGGATGAGCAGTTCTTC	CASSVRTSGSSDEQFF
TRBD2	NA	TRBV27	TRBJ2-7	TGTGCCAGCAGTTTGCGGGAGGCCTCCTACGAGCAGTACTTC	CASSLREASYEQYF
NA	NA	TRBV2	TRBJ2-5	TGTGCCAGCCAGACAGAGAGGGCCCAGTACTTC	CASQTERAQYF
NA	NA	TRBV5-1	TRBJ1-5	TGCGCCAGCAGCTTGGGTTCAGACTATAGCAATCAGCCCCAGCATTTT	CASSLGSDYSNQPQHF
NA	NA	TRBV5-1	TRBJ2-2	TGCGCCAGCAGCTTGAGGACAGAGATTGGCGGGGAGCTGTTTTTT	CASSLRTEIGGELFF
NA	many	TRBV7-2	TRBJ2-3	TGTGCCAGCAGCTTGCAGCTGGGATCCCGACGGGATACGCAGTATTTT	CASSLQLGSRRDTQYF
NA	NA	TRBV7-6	TRBJ1-1	TGTGCCAGCAGCGGCGTCTGGCAGGCGCCGAACACTGAAGCTTTCTTT	CASSGVWQAPNTEAFF
NA	few	TRBV29-1	TRBJ2-7	TGCAGCGTTGTCCCGGACAGCTCCTACGAGCAGTACTTC	CSVVPDSSYEQYF
TRBD2	few	TRBV9	TRBJ2-3	TGTGCCAGCAGCGTTAGCGGCGGGGGGTGGGCAGATACGCAGTATTTT	CASSVSGGGWADTQYF
TRBD1	NA	TRBV20-1	TRBJ2-7	TGCAGTGCTAGGGGGGACAGGGAGGTCGAGCAGTACTTC	CSARGDREVEQYF
TRBD2	few	TRBV20-1	TRBJ2-3	TGCAGTGCTAGACGATCCGGGAGGCCTTTTGAAAATACGCAGTATTTT	CSARRSGRPFENTQYF